This TCR beta chain was recovered during a study of blood T cell repertoires in COVID-19. Study summary: Sources were T cells, B-cell-depleted T cells, or PBMCs; the material itself was cDNA or gDNA.

Participants were aged about 18 to 90 years, lived in about two dozen US areas, and enrolled virtually. The CDR3 totals 16 residues. Germline V gene data show CDR1 as LNHDA and CDR2 as SQIVND (reference sequence). Trimming at V came to 5 bases and at J to 2 bases, leaving 11 bases not matched to a gene. Clones were read by immunoSEQ multiplex PCR, and TCRdb kept only the in-frame ones, dropping some. The table has about 290,000 clones, roughly nine tenths seen once; the top ten hold 1.5% to 2%. The TCR was taken from a woman in her thirties or forties who had recovered from COVID-19. The sequenced material came from PBMCs or T cells enriched from blood (not recorded which). V is TRBV19 and J is TRBJ2-7, with 8 positions matching TRBD1. In DNA, the CDR3 is TGTGCCAGTAGTCGCGACCCGGACAGGGCCACCTACGAGCAGTACTTC. Protein sequence: CASSRDPDRATYEQYF.